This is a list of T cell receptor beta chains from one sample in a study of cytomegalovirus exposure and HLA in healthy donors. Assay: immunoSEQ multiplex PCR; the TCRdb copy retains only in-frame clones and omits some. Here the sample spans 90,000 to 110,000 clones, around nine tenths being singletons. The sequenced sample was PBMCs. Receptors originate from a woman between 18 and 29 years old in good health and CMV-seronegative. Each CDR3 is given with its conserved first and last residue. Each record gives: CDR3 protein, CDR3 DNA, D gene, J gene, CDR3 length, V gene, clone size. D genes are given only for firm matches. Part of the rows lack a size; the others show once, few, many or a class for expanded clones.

CDR3aa: CASGRSINYGYTF
CDR3nt: TGTGCCTCGGGTAGGAGTATTAACTATGGCTACACCTTC
d_gene: NA
j_gene: TRBJ1-2
len: 13
v_gene: TRBV30
abundance: NA

CDR3aa: CASSEEGSYGYTF
CDR3nt: TGTGCCAGCAGTGAAGAGGGGTCCTATGGCTACACCTTC
d_gene: NA
j_gene: TRBJ1-2
len: 13
v_gene: TRBV6-1
abundance: NA

CDR3aa: CAWNREGNQPQHF
CDR3nt: TGTGCCTGGAATAGGGAGGGGAATCAGCCCCAGCATTTT
d_gene: NA
j_gene: TRBJ1-5
len: 13
v_gene: TRBV30
abundance: NA

CDR3aa: CAIRDPRRDEQFF
CDR3nt: TGTGCCATCAGGGACCCCCGGAGGGATGAGCAGTTCTTC
d_gene: NA
j_gene: TRBJ2-1
len: 13
v_gene: TRBV10-3
abundance: NA

CDR3aa: CASSQSPEGESSPLHF
CDR3nt: TGTGCCAGCAGCCAATCCCCCGAGGGAGAAAGTTCACCCCTCCACTTT
d_gene: NA
j_gene: TRBJ1-6
len: 16
v_gene: TRBV4-2
abundance: medium-sized

CDR3aa: CASSPGGSSYEQYF
CDR3nt: TGTGCCAGCTCACCAGGGGGGAGTTCCTACGAGCAGTACTTC
d_gene: NA
j_gene: TRBJ2-7
len: 14
v_gene: TRBV18
abundance: few

CDR3aa: CASSLRREVLENTEAFF
CDR3nt: TGTGCCAGCAGCTTACGTCGCGAGGTATTGGAGAACACTGAAGCTTTCTTT
d_gene: NA
j_gene: TRBJ1-1
len: 17
v_gene: TRBV5-6
abundance: NA

CDR3aa: CASSPRGGARDTQYF
CDR3nt: TGTGCCAGCTCACCCCGCGGGGGGGCTAGAGATACGCAGTATTTT
d_gene: TRBD2
j_gene: TRBJ2-3
len: 15
v_gene: TRBV18
abundance: NA

CDR3aa: CARGTGGTETQYF
CDR3nt: TGTGCCAGGGGGACAGGGGGCACGGAGACCCAGTACTTC
d_gene: TRBD1
j_gene: TRBJ2-5
len: 13
v_gene: TRBV2
abundance: NA

CDR3aa: CASSFQGQGSEAFF
CDR3nt: TGTGCCAGCAGCTTTCAAGGACAGGGATCTGAAGCTTTCTTT
d_gene: TRBD1
j_gene: TRBJ1-1
len: 14
v_gene: TRBV7-2
abundance: NA

CDR3aa: CASSMPTTTNEKLFF
CDR3nt: TGTGCCAGTAGTATGCCAACAACAACTAATGAAAAACTGTTTTTT
d_gene: NA
j_gene: TRBJ1-4
len: 15
v_gene: TRBV19
abundance: NA

CDR3aa: CASSRGGTGSYGYTF
CDR3nt: TGTGCCAGTAGCCGGGGTGGGACAGGGAGCTATGGCTACACCTTC
d_gene: TRBD1
j_gene: TRBJ1-2
len: 15
v_gene: TRBV19
abundance: NA

CDR3aa: CASSLTGNNQPQHF
CDR3nt: TGTGCCAGCAGTTTGACAGGAAACAATCAGCCCCAGCATTTT
d_gene: NA
j_gene: TRBJ1-5
len: 14
v_gene: TRBV27
abundance: NA

CDR3aa: CASSLDSLNQPQHF
CDR3nt: TGTGCCAGCAGCCTAGACTCGCTCAATCAGCCCCAGCATTTT
d_gene: NA
j_gene: TRBJ1-5
len: 14
v_gene: TRBV7-9
abundance: NA

CDR3aa: CASSDYEGAVEAFF
CDR3nt: TGTGCCAGCAGTGACTACGAAGGGGCGGTTGAAGCTTTCTTT
d_gene: NA
j_gene: TRBJ1-1
len: 14
v_gene: TRBV6-4
abundance: NA

CDR3aa: CASSGPGQGAHGYTF
CDR3nt: TGTGCCAGCAGCGGGCCGGGACAGGGGGCTCATGGCTACACCTTC
d_gene: TRBD1
j_gene: TRBJ1-2
len: 15
v_gene: TRBV2
abundance: NA

CDR3aa: CASSYPPGGLYGYTF
CDR3nt: TGTGCCAGCAGTTACCCCCCGGGGGGCCTCTATGGCTACACCTTC
d_gene: NA
j_gene: TRBJ1-2
len: 15
v_gene: TRBV6-6
abundance: NA

CDR3aa: CASTGQGSITGELFF
CDR3nt: TGCGCCAGCACCGGACAGGGAAGTATCACCGGGGAGCTGTTTTTT
d_gene: TRBD1
j_gene: TRBJ2-2
len: 15
v_gene: TRBV5-1
abundance: NA

CDR3aa: CASLYEQYF
CDR3nt: TGTGCCAGCCTTTACGAGCAGTACTTC
d_gene: NA
j_gene: TRBJ2-7
len: 9
v_gene: TRBV11-3
abundance: NA

CDR3aa: CASSLQRGSTDTQYF
CDR3nt: TGCGCCAGCAGCTTACAGCGGGGTAGCACAGATACGCAGTATTTT
d_gene: TRBD2
j_gene: TRBJ2-3
len: 15
v_gene: TRBV5-1
abundance: NA

CDR3aa: CASSHQWNSPLHF
CDR3nt: TGTGCCAGCAGCCATCAGTGGAATTCACCCCTCCACTTT
d_gene: NA
j_gene: TRBJ1-6
len: 13
v_gene: TRBV6-5
abundance: NA